This section outlines one TCR beta chain sequence together with its context. This sample is part of a study of cytotoxic CD8 clonotypes in ibrutinib-treated CLL. The method was immunoSEQ multiplex PCR; TCRdb's version includes in-frame clones alone and lacks a portion of them. The sample includes 150,000 or so clones, 75% to 80% of them seen just once. With V trimmed by 6 bases and J by 7 bases, 8 bases remained unmatched. In germline, CDR1 is SNHLY, CDR2 FYNNEI. This CDR3 has 14 residues. The source of this sequence is a human donor with chronic lymphocytic leukemia. The chain carries TRBV2 and TRBJ2-1, with 8 bases identical to TRBD2. Sequenced material: PBMCs, taken after 24 months of ibrutinib treatment. The CDR3, as DNA: TGTGCCAGCAGGGCTAGCGGGTTGTTAAATGAGCAGTTCTTC. Protein: CASRASGLLNEQFF.